This T cell receptor beta chain was captured by sequencing in a study of blood T cell repertoires in COVID-19. Study overall: From the United States, Italy and Spain came samples of acute and convalescent COVID-19. PBMCs, B-cell-depleted T cells, or T cells provided the cDNA or gDNA that made up the material.

In the study's own analysis: Estimation of nucleated cell counts relied on the amplification of reference gene primers. This table comes from immunoSEQ multiplex PCR, and its TCRdb copy is limited to in-frame clones, with some not included. D and trimming come from the DNA, and the V and J calls and clone size come from that table. Of 200,000 to 300,000 clones listed, approximately 84% are singletons. The CDR3 has 14 residues. The V and J ends lost 7 bases and 0 bases respectively, with 9 bases between them. CDR1 is SNHLY and CDR2 is FYNNEI in the germline V gene. The TCR sequence derives from a woman older than 75 with acute or convalescent COVID-19. Sequenced input: peripheral blood. The chain is built from TRBV2 and TRBJ2-2; D perhaps matches TRBD1 (6 bases). The DNA for the CDR3 is TGTGCCAGCACCGGGACACCGAACACCGGGGAGCTGTTTTTT. It is translated as CASTGTPNTGELFF.